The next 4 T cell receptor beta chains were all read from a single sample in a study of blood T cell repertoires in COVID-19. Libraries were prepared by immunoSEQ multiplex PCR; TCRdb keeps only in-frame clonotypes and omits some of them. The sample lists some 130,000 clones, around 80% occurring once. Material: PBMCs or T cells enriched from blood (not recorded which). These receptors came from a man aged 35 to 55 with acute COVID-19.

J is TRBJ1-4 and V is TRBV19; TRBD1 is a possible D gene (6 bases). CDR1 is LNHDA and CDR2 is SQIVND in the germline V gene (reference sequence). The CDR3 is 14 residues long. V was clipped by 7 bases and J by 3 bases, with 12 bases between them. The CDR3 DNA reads TGTGCCAGTACCATACAGGGATCTAATGAAAAACTGTTTTTT. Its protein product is CASTIQGSNEKLFF.

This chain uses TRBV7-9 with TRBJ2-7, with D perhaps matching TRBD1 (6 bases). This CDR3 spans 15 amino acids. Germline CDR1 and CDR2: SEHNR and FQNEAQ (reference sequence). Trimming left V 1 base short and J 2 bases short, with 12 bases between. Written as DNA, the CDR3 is TGTGCCAGCAGCTTAGGTGGGGGCGAGACCTACGAGCAGTACTTC. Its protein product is CASSLGGGETYEQYF.

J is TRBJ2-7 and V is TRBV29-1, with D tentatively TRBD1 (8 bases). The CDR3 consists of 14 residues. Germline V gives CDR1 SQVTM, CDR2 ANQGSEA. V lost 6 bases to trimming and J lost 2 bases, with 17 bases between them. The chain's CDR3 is CSVRSGTGAYEQYF. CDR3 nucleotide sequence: TGCAGCGTCCGGAGCGGGACAGGAGCCTACGAGCAGTACTTC.

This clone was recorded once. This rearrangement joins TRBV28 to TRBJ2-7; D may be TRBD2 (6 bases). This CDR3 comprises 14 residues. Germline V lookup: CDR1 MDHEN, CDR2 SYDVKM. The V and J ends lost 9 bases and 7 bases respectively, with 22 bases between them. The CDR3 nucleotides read TGTGCCAGTTACCGGGACGGGACTTGGTGGGAGCAGTACTTC. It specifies CASYRDGTWWEQYF.